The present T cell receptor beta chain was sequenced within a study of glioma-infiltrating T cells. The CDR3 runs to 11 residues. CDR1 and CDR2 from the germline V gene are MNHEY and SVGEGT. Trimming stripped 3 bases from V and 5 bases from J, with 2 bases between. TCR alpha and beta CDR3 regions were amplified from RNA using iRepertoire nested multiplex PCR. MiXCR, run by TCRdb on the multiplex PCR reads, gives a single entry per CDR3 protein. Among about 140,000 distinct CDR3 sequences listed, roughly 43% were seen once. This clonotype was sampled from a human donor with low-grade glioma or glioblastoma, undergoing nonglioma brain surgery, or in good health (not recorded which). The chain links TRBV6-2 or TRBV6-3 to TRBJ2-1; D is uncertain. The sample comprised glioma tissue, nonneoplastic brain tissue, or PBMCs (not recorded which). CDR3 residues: CASSYDNEQFF. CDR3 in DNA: TGTGCCAGCAGTTATGACAATGAGCAGTTCTTC.